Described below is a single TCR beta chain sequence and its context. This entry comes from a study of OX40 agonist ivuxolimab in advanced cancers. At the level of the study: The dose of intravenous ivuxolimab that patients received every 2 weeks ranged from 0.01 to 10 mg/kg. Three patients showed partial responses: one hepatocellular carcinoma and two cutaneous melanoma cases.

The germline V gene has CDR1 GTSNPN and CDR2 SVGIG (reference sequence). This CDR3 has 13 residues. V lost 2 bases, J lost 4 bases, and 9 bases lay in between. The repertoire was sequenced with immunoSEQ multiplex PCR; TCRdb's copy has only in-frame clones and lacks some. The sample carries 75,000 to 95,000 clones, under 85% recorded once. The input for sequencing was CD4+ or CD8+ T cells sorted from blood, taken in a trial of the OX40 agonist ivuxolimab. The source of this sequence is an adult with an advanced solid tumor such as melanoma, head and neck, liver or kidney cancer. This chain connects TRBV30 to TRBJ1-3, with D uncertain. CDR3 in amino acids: CAWSRRLGNTIYF. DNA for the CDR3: TGTGCCTGGAGTCGCCGACTAGGAAACACCATATATTTT.